This TCR beta chain is drawn from a study of blood T cell repertoires in COVID-19. CDR3 length equals 15 residues. Looked up from germline, CDR1 is SGHTS and CDR2 is YDEGEE. Trimming took off 0 bases at V and 8 bases at J, with 15 bases between the two ends. TCRdb's copy holds only in-frame clones and misses some; the assay was immunoSEQ multiplex PCR. The profile shows approximately 85,000 clones, 80% to 95% of them singletons. The chain carries TRBV5-8 and TRBJ1-5; the D gene is possibly TRBD1 (5 bases). Sequenced: peripheral blood. The sequence derives from a woman aged 55-69 years with active COVID-19. CDR3 DNA sequence: TGTGCCAGCAGCTTGGGGCTGGCACCCAGGGAGCCCCAGCATTTT. Translation: CASSLGLAPREPQHF.